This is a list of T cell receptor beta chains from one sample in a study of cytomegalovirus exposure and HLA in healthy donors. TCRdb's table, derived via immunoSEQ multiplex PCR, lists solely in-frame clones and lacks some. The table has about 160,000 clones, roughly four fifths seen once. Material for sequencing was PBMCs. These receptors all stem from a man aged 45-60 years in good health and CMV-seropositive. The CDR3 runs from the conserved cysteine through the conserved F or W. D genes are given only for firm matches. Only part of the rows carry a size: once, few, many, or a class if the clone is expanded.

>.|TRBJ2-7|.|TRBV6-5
TGTGCCAGCAGTTCTGGGGGGATCTACGAGCAGTACTTC
CASSSGGIYEQYF
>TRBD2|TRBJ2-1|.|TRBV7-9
TGTGCCAGCAGCTTAGGGGGGTCTGGGGGGGGCAATGAGCAGTTCTTC
CASSLGGSGGGNEQFF
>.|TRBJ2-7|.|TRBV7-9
TGTGCCAGCAGCCGATCCTCCACTAGTCACGAGCAGTACTTC
CASSRSSTSHEQYF
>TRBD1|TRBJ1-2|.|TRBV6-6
TGTGCCAGCAGCAAACAGGGGGGAGATGGCTACACCTTC
CASSKQGGDGYTF
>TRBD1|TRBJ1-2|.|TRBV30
TGTGCCTGGGGGACCGGGACAGGGTATGGCTACACCTTC
CAWGTGTGYGYTF
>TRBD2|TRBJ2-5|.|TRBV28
TGTGCCAGCAGTCTTAAGGGACTAGGTCTTGGGGAGACCCAGTACTTC
CASSLKGLGLGETQYF
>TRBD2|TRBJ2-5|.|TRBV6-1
TGTGCCAGCAGTGATTTGCTCGAAGCTAGCGGGGGCCGGTACCAAGAGACCCAGTACTTC
CASSDLLEASGGRYQETQYF
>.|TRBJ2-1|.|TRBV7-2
TGTGCCAGCAGCCCCCGGACAAGCTACAATGAGCAGTTCTTC
CASSPRTSYNEQFF
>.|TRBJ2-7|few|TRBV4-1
TGCGCCAGCAGCCACTCTCTAGGGAGGGAGCAGTACTTC
CASSHSLGREQYF
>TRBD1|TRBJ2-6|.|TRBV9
TGTGCCAGCAGCGAGGACAGGGGCCCGAGCTCTGGGGCCAACGTCCTGACTTTC
CASSEDRGPSSGANVLTF
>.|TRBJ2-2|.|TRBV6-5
TGTGCCAGCAGTTTTCAGGAGGGCACCGGGGAGCTGTTTTTT
CASSFQEGTGELFF
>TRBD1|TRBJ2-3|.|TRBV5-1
TGCGCCAGCAGCTCGGGACAGACCAGCACAGATACGCAGTATTTT
CASSSGQTSTDTQYF
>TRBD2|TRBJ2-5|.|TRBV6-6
TGTGCCAGCAGTTACTCTATAGCGGGGGCCTCGGAGCAGTACTTC
CASSYSIAGASEQYF
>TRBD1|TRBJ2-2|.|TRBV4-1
TGTGCCAGCAGCCCACAGGGGCAGGGTGCCGGGGAGCTGTTTTTT
CASSPQGQGAGELFF
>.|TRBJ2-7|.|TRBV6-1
TGTGCCAGCAGTGAACCTCCTGACAGGTTCAAACTAGCGACCCACTACGAGCAGTACTTC
CASSEPPDRFKLATHYEQYF
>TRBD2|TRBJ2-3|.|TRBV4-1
TGCGCCAGCAGCCAGGGGAGGGGCACAGATACGCAGTATTTT
CASSQGRGTDTQYF
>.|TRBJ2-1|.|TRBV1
TGCACCAGCAGCCAGAGGACAGAATACAATGAGCAGTTCTTC
CTSSQRTEYNEQFF
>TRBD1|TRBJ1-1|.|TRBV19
TGTGCCAGTAGTACCATGTTGGGACAGGGGTCTGGCACTGAAGCTTTCTTT
CASSTMLGQGSGTEAFF
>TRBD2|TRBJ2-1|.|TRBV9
TGTGCCAGCAGCGGACCGGGGACTAGCCATGAGCAGTTCTTC
CASSGPGTSHEQFF
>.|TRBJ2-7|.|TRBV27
TGTGCCAGCAGTTTATCGATAATAGGGCAGGGTTGGGAGCAGTACTTC
CASSLSIIGQGWEQYF
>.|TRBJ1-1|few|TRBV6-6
TGTGCCAGCATTCCCGCGAAAGGGGTAGCTTTCTTT
CASIPAKGVAFF
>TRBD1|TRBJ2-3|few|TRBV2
TGTGCCAGCAGGGTCCAGGGGGCGGATACGCAGTATTTT
CASRVQGADTQYF
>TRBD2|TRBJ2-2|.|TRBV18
TGTGCCAGCTCACCACCGGCGGGGGGCGAAAAAGGCGGGGAGCTGTTTTTT
CASSPPAGGEKGGELFF
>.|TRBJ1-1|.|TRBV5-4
TGTGCCAGCAGCTTCTTCGCCCGGGGTGAAGCTTTCTTT
CASSFFARGEAFF
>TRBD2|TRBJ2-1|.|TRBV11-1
TGTGCCAGCAGCCCCGGGAGGAATGAGCAGTTCTTC
CASSPGRNEQFF